Below are 23 T cell receptor beta chains sequenced from a single sample in a study of blood T cell repertoires in COVID-19. Data came from immunoSEQ multiplex PCR; TCRdb stores just in-frame clones and leaves some out. The data hold approximately 230,000 clones, with approximately 82% observed a single time. Sequenced material: PBMCs or T cells enriched from blood (not recorded which). Receptor source: a middle-aged man who had recovered from COVID-19.

This clone was seen only a few times. One junction end does not reproduce the germline sequence, and a read error may be involved. This chain connects TRBV11-2 to TRBJ2-5; weak D call: TRBD1 (6 bases). CDR1 SGHAT and CDR2 FQNNGV come from the germline V gene. The CDR3 covers 14 residues. CDR3 bases: TGTGCCAGCAGCCCCCGGAGAGGGGGAGAGATCCAGTACTTC. This codes for CASSPRRGGEIQYF.

This clone came up a few times. The chain uses TRBV6-4 and TRBJ1-5; D gene uncertain. This CDR3 has 13 residues. The germline CDR1 and CDR2 sequences are MRHNA and SNTAGT. The V gene lost 3 bases and the J gene lost 4 bases, with 7 bases spanning the gap. This chain's CDR3 is CASSEAENQPQHF. CDR3 nucleotides: TGTGCCAGCAGTGAGGCGGAGAATCAGCCCCAGCATTTT.

The chain employs TRBV11-2 and TRBJ2-7; D might be TRBD1 (5 bases). Germline values: CDR1 SGHAT, CDR2 FQNNGV. The CDR3 runs to 15 residues. V dropped 1 base and J dropped 0 bases, with 10 bases sitting between them. The CDR3 nucleotides read TGTGCCAGCAGCTTAGGGACATACTCCTCCTACGAGCAGTACTTC. This gives the protein CASSLGTYSSYEQYF.

The chain combines TRBV28 with TRBJ1-4, with D possibly matching TRBD1 (6 bases). V was clipped by 8 bases and J by 3 bases, with 10 bases between them. The CDR3 is 13 amino acids. Germline loops: CDR1 MDHEN, CDR2 SYDVKM. DNA for the CDR3: TGTGCCAGCCTCAGGGGCTCTAATGAAAAACTGTTTTTT. Translation gives CASLRGSNEKLFF.

The chain carries TRBV6-5 and TRBJ1-6; D is unclear. Trimming pared 7 bases from V and 5 bases from J, leaving 15 bases between. CDR1 and CDR2 from the germline V gene are MNHEY and SVGAGI. The CDR3 has 15 residues. CDR3 loop: CASKLQPINNSPLHF. The CDR3 coding sequence is TGTGCCAGCAAGCTACAGCCGATTAATAATTCACCCCTCCACTTT.

The rearrangement links TRBV7-8 to TRBJ1-3; 7 bases map to TRBD1. Trimming cost V 5 bases and J 0 bases; bases outside gene matches: 1. The CDR3 extends over 14 amino acids. Looked up from germline, CDR1 is SGHVS and CDR2 is FQNEAQ. CDR3 region: CASSRDSSGNTIYF. In nucleotides, the CDR3 is TGTGCCAGCAGCCGGGACAGCTCTGGAAACACCATATATTTT.

The chain uses TRBV3-1 (or the pseudogene TRBV3-2) and TRBJ2-1; TRBD2 agrees at 8 bases. The V segment lost 3 bases and the J segment 5 bases; nucleotides outside the gene matches: 6. CDR1 is LGHDT and CDR2 is YNNKEL in the germline V gene (reference sequence). This CDR3 has 15 amino acids. The CDR3 sequence is CASSQSSGNHNEQFF. The CDR3 nucleotides are TGTGCCAGCAGCCAGAGTAGCGGGAACCACAATGAGCAGTTCTTC.

CDR3 nucleotide sequence: TGTGCCAGCAGCGTTGGGACAGGCCCGGCCTACGAGCAGTACTTC. It is translated as CASSVGTGPAYEQYF. The chain combines TRBV9 with TRBJ2-7, with TRBD1 identical over 8 bases. Germline V lookup: CDR1 SGDLS, CDR2 YYNGEE. The V segment lost 2 bases and the J segment 2 bases; nucleotides outside the gene matches: 6. The CDR3 is made up of 15 amino acids.

The genes are TRBV7-3 and TRBJ2-3; 9 bases align to TRBD2. V lost 5 bases and J lost 8; bases outside the gene matches: 17. This CDR3 contains 17 residues. The germline V gene has CDR1 SGHTA and CDR2 FQGTGA. CDR3 loop: CASSPHGGGGGAGTQYF. The DNA of the CDR3 is TGTGCCAGCAGCCCCCACGGGGGAGGCGGGGGGGCCGGTACGCAGTATTTT.

This clone was seen only once. The chain employs TRBV5-4 and TRBJ1-1; TRBD1 might be the D (6 bases). The CDR3 loop spans 14 amino acids. Germline-derived CDR1 and CDR2 are SGHNT and YYREEE (reference sequence). V was shortened by 5 bases and J by 7 bases, with 18 bases between the two germline ends. The CDR3 region has the DNA TGTGCCAGCAGGGACCCCGGGACAATGAGTGAAGCTTTCTTT. This encodes CASRDPGTMSEAFF. The full variable domain, rest sourced from reference TRBV5-4 and TRBJ1-1, is ETGVTQSPTHLIKTRGQQVTLRCSSQSGHNTVSWYQQALGQGPQFIFQYYREEENGRGNFPPRFSGLQFPNYSSELNVNALELDDSALYLCASRDPGTMSEAFFGQGTRLTVV.

This clone was detected many times. This chain links TRBV27 with TRBJ1-1; D is perhaps TRBD1 (6 bases). Trimming removed 9 bases at V and 1 base at J, with 18 bases between. The CDR3 contains 15 residues. Germline loops: CDR1 MNHEY, CDR2 SMNVEV (reference sequence). CDR3 residues: CASHRLGGGNTEAFF. In DNA, the CDR3 is TGTGCCAGTCACCGGTTGGGAGGGGGGAACACTGAAGCTTTCTTT.

J is TRBJ2-5 and V is TRBV29-1; TRBD2 is a possible D gene (6 bases). Germline CDR1 and CDR2: SQVTM and ANQGSEA. The CDR3 is 14 amino acids. Trimming stripped 6 bases from V and 5 bases from J, with 19 bases between. The CDR3 here is CSVAYYRLGETQYF. As DNA, the CDR3 is TGCAGCGTAGCTTATTACAGACTAGGGGAGACCCAGTACTTC. Combining the CDR3 with reference TRBV29-1 and TRBJ2-5 gives the whole variable domain SAVISQKPSRDICQRGTSLTIQCQVDSQVTMMFWYRQQPGQSLTLIATANQGSEATYESGFVIDKFPISRPNLTFSTLTVSNMSPEDSSIYLCSVAYYRLGETQYFGPGTRLLVL.

The CDR3 region is CASSAGVSGAYQETQYF. The CDR3 region has the DNA TGTGCCAGCAGCGCGGGGGTTAGCGGGGCCTACCAAGAGACCCAGTACTTC. The chain uses TRBV9 and TRBJ2-5, with 8 bases fitting TRBD2. The germline gives CDR1 SGDLS, CDR2 YYNGEE. Trimming at V came to 3 bases and at J to 0 bases, leaving 10 bases not matched to a gene. The CDR3 extends over 17 amino acids. Filled out from reference TRBV9 and TRBJ2-5, the complete variable domain reads DSGVTQTPKHLITATGQRVTLRCSPRSGDLSVYWYQQSLDQGLQFLIQYYNGEERAKGNILERFSAQQFPDLHSELNLSSLELGDSALYFCASSAGVSGAYQETQYFGPGTRLLVL.

The gene calls are TRBV7-3 and TRBJ2-7; 7 nucleotides line up with TRBD2. Germline CDR1 reads SGHTA; CDR2 reads FQGTGA. V was pared by 3 bases and J by 5 bases, with 7 bases of the junction left unmatched. The CDR3 contains 14 residues. CDR3: CASSLGGRGDEQYF. In DNA, the CDR3 is TGTGCCAGCAGCTTGGGCGGGAGAGGCGACGAGCAGTACTTC.

The V call is TRBV28, the J call TRBJ2-2; 8 nucleotides agree with TRBD2. Looked up from germline, CDR1 is MDHEN and CDR2 is SYDVKM. CDR3 length equals 14 residues. V was clipped by 6 bases and J by 8 bases; unmatched bases: 8. CDR3: CASRKVGRAGELFF. CDR3 bases: TGTGCCAGCAGGAAGGTCGGGAGGGCGGGGGAGCTGTTTTTT.

The chain employs TRBV7-2 and TRBJ2-3, with D hard to call. The germline CDR1 and CDR2 sequences are SGHTA and FQGNSA. The V end was cut by 1 base, the J end by 3 bases, with 5 bases between. The CDR3 runs 13 residues. CDR3 amino acids: CASSLVDTDTQYF. In DNA form, the CDR3 reads TGTGCCAGCAGCTTAGTAGATACAGATACGCAGTATTTT.

The gene calls are TRBV4-2 and TRBJ2-3; 10 bases are shared with TRBD2. Germline CDR1 LGHNA, CDR2 YNFKEQ. The CDR3 spans 16 residues. The ends lost 4 bases at V and 2 bases at J; junction bases unmatched: 6. The CDR3 DNA is TGTGCCAGCAGCCCTGGACTAGCGGATTACACAGATACGCAGTATTTT. This translates into CASSPGLADYTDTQYF.

This clone was observed a handful of times. This chain connects TRBV6-5 to TRBJ1-1; D is unresolved. The CDR3 covers 15 residues. Germline lookup yields CDR1 MNHEY and CDR2 SVGAGI. Trimming removed 0 bases from V and 5 bases from J, with 13 bases in between. The CDR3 DNA sequence: TGTGCCAGCAGTTACTCGATCTCCTCGGGGACTGAAGCTTTCTTT. Its protein is CASSYSISSGTEAFF.

The chain uses TRBV30 and TRBJ1-4, with D perhaps TRBD1 (6 bases). The germline V and J ends were trimmed by 7 bases and 2 bases, with 11 bases remaining between them. CDR1 GTSNPN and CDR2 SVGIG come from the germline V gene (reference sequence). The CDR3 runs to 13 residues. Here the CDR3 DNA reads TGTGCCTCCACAGGGAAGACTAATGAAAAACTGTTTTTT. It specifies CASTGKTNEKLFF. Together with reference TRBV30 and TRBJ1-4, the CDR3 gives the full variable domain: SQTIHQWPATLVQPVGSPLSLECTVEGTSNPNLYWYRQAAGRGLQLLFYSVGIGQISSEVPQNLSASRPQDRQFILSSKKLLLSDSGFYLCASTGKTNEKLFFGSGTQLSVL.

The chain joins TRBV7-3 to TRBJ1-2; D perhaps matches TRBD1 (6 bases). The germline V gene has CDR1 SGHTA and CDR2 FQGTGA. The CDR3 loop spans 14 amino acids. V lost 2 bases and J lost 6, with 13 bases in between. In nucleotides, the CDR3 is TGTGCCAGCAGCTTATTTCCAGGGGTAGATGGCTACACCTTC. Translating it yields CASSLFPGVDGYTF.

The chain has TRBV6-5 and TRBJ1-5; D is ambiguous. V lost 4 bases and J lost 6, with 10 bases in between. Germline V gene lookup returns CDR1 MNHEY and CDR2 SVGAGI. This CDR3 spans 13 amino acids. The CDR3: CASSFGRGQPQHF. The CDR3 region has the DNA TGTGCCAGCAGTTTTGGCCGGGGTCAGCCCCAGCATTTT.

The V gene is TRBV29-1, the J gene TRBJ2-5; possible D gene TRBD1, 6 bases. The CDR3 extends over 13 amino acids. Trimming removed 7 bases from V and 1 base from J, with 13 bases in between. Germline CDR1 is SQVTM and CDR2 is ANQGSEA. CDR3 sequence: CSGEQGAQETQYF. CDR3 in DNA: TGCAGCGGGGAACAGGGAGCCCAAGAGACCCAGTACTTC.

V usage is TRBV2 and J usage is TRBJ2-1, with 8 bases lining up with TRBD1. This CDR3 is built from 13 residues. J was trimmed by 3 bases and V by 8 bases; bases with no gene match: 3. CDR1 SNHLY and CDR2 FYNNEI come from the germline V gene. The CDR3 reads CASHRGVYNEQFF. DNA of the CDR3: TGTGCCAGCCACAGGGGGGTCTACAATGAGCAGTTCTTC.